What follows describes a single T cell receptor (beta chain). What it binds is unknown. MiXCR, run by TCRdb on the reads, gives a single entry per CDR3 protein. The sample gives under 250,000 distinct CDR3 sequences, roughly an eighth of which show up once; about 1.5% is in the top ten. This entry is derived from a study of T cell repertoires in cytomegalovirus infection. Study context: Signatures in public TCR beta sequences pointed to both CMV infection and matching HLA type.

Study-wide results and caveats: HLA-C-restricted CMV-specific TCR beta clonotypes were dominant in the ex vivo response.

The clonotype was recovered from a human donor in good health (CMV status not recorded). Some clones in this sample may be carry-over from other donors' samples. Sequencing input: PBMCs.

In DNA, the CDR3 is TGCAGCGTTGGCCAGCCTGAGTATGAGCAGTTCTTC. This sequence encodes CSVGQPEYEQFF. This chain links TRBV29-1 with TRBJ2-1; the D is unclear. The ends were cut back, 4 bases at V and 8 bases at J, with 12 bases in the middle. The CDR3 extends over 12 amino acids. Germline V lookup: CDR1 SQVTM, CDR2 ANQGSEA.